This entry is about one TCR beta chain. This sample stems from a study of spatial heterogeneity in lung cancer. About the study: The donor population consisted of some 67 patients with untreated, early-stage non-small cell lung cancer. The average count in raw reads for each unique TCR and UMI combination exceeded 9.5 appearances. Alpha-chain sequences were consistently detected less often than beta-chain sequences.

The CDR3 loop spans 16 amino acids. Per germline, CDR1 SGHTS and CDR2 YDEGEE. The ends were cut back, 0 bases at V and 0 bases at J, with 10 bases in the middle. The time point is: blood at routine non-recurrence follow-up after resection. The study sequenced unsorted whole RNA from tumor, nontumor lung or frozen PBMC. TCR cDNA molecules were tagged individually, and each one carried a unique molecular identifier. TCRdb re-called the 5' RACE reads through MiXCR, storing one row per CDR3 protein. Of some 120,000 distinct CDR3 sequences in the sample, approximately 12% were seen once. The V call is TRBV5-8, the J call TRBJ2-1; D ambiguous. The source is a male donor with early-stage non-small cell lung cancer. The specimen comprised PBMCs, sampled at follow-up. CDR3 in DNA: TGTGCCAGCAGCTTGGCCCGGCCCTTCTCCTACAATGAGCAGTTCTTC. Amino acid sequence: CASSLARPFSYNEQFF. The complete variable domain, with remaining parts taken from reference TRBV5-8 and TRBJ2-1, reads EAGVTQSPTHLIKTRGQQATLRCSPISGHTSVYWYQQALGLGLQFLLWYDEGEERNRGNFPPRFSGRQFPNYSSELNVNALELEDSALYLCASSLARPFSYNEQFFGPGTRLTVL.